This TCR beta chain is from a study of OX40 agonist ivuxolimab in advanced cancers. The CDR3 length is 16 residues. In germline, CDR1 is SGHTA, CDR2 FQGNSA. The J segment lost 0 bases and the V segment lost 2 bases, leaving 5 bases of the junction unmatched. Assay: immunoSEQ multiplex PCR; the TCRdb copy retains only in-frame clones and omits some. Of about 28,000 clones listed, less than 85% were seen once; the top ten hold 26%. This TCR was recovered from an adult with an advanced solid tumor such as melanoma, head and neck, liver or kidney cancer. The J gene is TRBJ2-3, the V gene TRBV7-2, with 7 bases fitting TRBD2. The sample was CD4+ or CD8+ T cells sorted from blood, taken in a trial of the OX40 agonist ivuxolimab. The CDR3 here is CASSLSAGESTDTQYF. The CDR3, as DNA: TGTGCCAGCAGCTTATCTGCGGGAGAAAGCACAGATACGCAGTATTTT.